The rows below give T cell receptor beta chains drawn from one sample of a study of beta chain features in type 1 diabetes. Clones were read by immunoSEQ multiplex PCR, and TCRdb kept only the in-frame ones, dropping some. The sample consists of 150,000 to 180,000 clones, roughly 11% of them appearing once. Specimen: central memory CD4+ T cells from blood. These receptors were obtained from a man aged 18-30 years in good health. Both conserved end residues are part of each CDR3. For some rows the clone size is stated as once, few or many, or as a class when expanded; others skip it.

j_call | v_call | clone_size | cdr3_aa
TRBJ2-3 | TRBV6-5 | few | CASSYGWATDTQYF
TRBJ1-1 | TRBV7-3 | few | CASSLDSNTEAFF
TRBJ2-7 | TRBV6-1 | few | CASTRGSGTYEQYF
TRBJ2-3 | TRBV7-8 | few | CASRPSRGSSTDTQYF
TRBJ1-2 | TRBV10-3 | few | CAISEQPGGHYGYTF
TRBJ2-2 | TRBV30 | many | CAWSLGTMNTGELFF
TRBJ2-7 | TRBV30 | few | CAWRVSPGVGTYF
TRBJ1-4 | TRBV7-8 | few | CASSAGAEKLFF
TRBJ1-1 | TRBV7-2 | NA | CASSWTGPEAFF
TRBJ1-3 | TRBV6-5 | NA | CASSLQGSGNTIYF
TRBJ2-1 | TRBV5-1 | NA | CASSLRDQGLASGGNNEQFF
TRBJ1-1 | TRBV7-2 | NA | CASSRDRRGNPFF
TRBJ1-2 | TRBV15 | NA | CATSRVGAGGYTF
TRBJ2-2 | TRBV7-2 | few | CASRPGLAGAGELFF
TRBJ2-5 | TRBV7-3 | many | CASSPYLTGQETQYF
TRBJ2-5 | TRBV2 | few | CASTLTGGVKETQYF
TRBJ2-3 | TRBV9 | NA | CASSVQSFIADTQYF
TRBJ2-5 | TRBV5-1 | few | CASSLGGRDETQYF
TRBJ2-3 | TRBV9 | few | CASSSRQSDTQYF
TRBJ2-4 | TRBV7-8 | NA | CASSLSLKNIQYF
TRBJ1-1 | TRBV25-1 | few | CASTRTGDGEAFF
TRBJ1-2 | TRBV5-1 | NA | CASSPGTGDGYTF
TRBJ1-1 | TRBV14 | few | CASSRGGLRTEAFF
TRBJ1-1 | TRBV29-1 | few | CSVEYTEAFF
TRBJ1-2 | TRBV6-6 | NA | CASSRDEGYTF
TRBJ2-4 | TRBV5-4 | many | CASSPSTTENIQYF
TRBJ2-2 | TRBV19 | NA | CASSSGVAGELFF
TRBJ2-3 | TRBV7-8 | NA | CASRRQGAMTDTQYF
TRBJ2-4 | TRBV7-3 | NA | CASRHPVGGSKGIQYF
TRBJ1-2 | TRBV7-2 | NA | CASSLMQTGKTGYTF
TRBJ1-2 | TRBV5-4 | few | CASSLKGGLGYGYTF
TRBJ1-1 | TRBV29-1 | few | CSGRQGRGMNTEAFF
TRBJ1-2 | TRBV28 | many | CASSPRVYGYTF
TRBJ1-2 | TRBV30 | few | CAWMILTPRAVYGYTF
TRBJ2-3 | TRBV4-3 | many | CASSQERGTQYF
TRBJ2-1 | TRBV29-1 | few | CSVEAGGPLYNEQFF
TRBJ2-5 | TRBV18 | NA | CASSQVVRETQYF
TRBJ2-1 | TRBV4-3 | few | CASSQWTGGDREQFF
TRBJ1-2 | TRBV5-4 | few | CASKTDNYGYTF
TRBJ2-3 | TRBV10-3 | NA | CAISPGLAGATDTQYF
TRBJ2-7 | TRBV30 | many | CAWSVQGRKGYEQYF
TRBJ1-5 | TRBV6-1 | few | CASTRQGAQPQHF
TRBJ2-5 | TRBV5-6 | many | CASSLAAPGPAVTQYF
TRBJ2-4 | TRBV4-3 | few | CASSQVEGAKNIQYF
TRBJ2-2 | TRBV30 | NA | CAWSVGPSNTGELFF